Following are 14 T cell receptor beta chains from one sample sequenced in a study of spatial heterogeneity in lung cancer. TCRdb re-analysed the 5' RACE reads in MiXCR, keeping a single row per CDR3 protein. This repertoire shows about 38,000 distinct CDR3 sequences, approximately 7.5% found once; its top ten account for under 30%. As to time point: sample taken at primary tumor resection. Sequences were derived from PBMCs, sampled at surgery. These receptors originate from a male donor with early-stage non-small cell lung cancer.

This clonotype was found a few times. The rearrangement joins TRBV6-2 or TRBV6-3 to TRBJ2-3, with D possibly called TRBD1 or TRBD2 (5 bases each). V was trimmed by 6 bases and J by 5 bases, leaving 12 bases between them. CDR3 size: 13 residues. The V gene's germline CDR1 is MNHEY and CDR2 SVGEGT. The CDR3 reads CASSGAVRDTQYF. The CDR3 DNA reads TGTGCCAGCAGCGGGGCGGTCAGAGATACGCAGTATTTT.

The sample holds many counts of this clonotype. Germline is not matched at one junction end, which may reflect a read error. The chain links TRBV12-3 or TRBV12-4 to TRBJ2-1; no reliable D call. The CDR3 has 10 residues. The CDR3 loop is CASGFNEQFF. The CDR3 region has the DNA TGTGCCAGCGGTTTCAATGAGCAGTTCTTC.

This clonotype was observed a handful of times. The rearrangement joins TRBV20-1 to TRBJ2-1; 8 bases agree with TRBD2. The CDR3 spans 17 residues. The trim removed 5 bases at V and 7 bases at J, leaving 19 bases unmatched. CDR1 and CDR2 (germline): DFQATT, SNEGSKA (reference sequence). DNA of the CDR3: TGCAGTGCTTACGAAGGAGGAAGTGGCGGGGGGCAGAATGAGCAGTTCTTC. This codes for CSAYEGGSGGGQNEQFF.

The chain uses TRBV10-3 and TRBJ2-3, with a tentative D call TRBD1 (5 bases). CDR3 size: 15 residues. The germline gives CDR1 ENHRY, CDR2 SYGVKD. The V end lost 3 bases, the J end lost 0 bases, and 10 bases lay between the germline ends. The CDR3 loop is CAISETDTSTDTQYF. CDR3 DNA sequence: TGTGCCATCAGTGAAACGGACACAAGCACAGATACGCAGTATTTT.

This clonotype was observed a handful of times. V usage is TRBV7-8 and J usage is TRBJ2-3, with 11 bases matching TRBD2. CDR3 size: 21 residues. The V segment lost 5 bases and the J segment 5 bases; nucleotides outside the gene matches: 24. Germline loops: CDR1 SGHVS, CDR2 FQNEAQ. CDR3 DNA: TGTGCCAGCAGCCAACTGAGGGCCGCTGGGTCTAGCGGGAGGCCGGAAGATACGCAGTATTTT. As protein: CASSQLRAAGSSGRPEDTQYF.

Ten or more counts support this clonotype. This rearrangement joins TRBV20-1 to TRBJ2-3; no clear D. The CDR3 is made up of 14 amino acids. CDR1 and CDR2 from the germline V gene are DFQATT and SNEGSKA (reference sequence). V was trimmed by 3 bases and J by 1 base, leaving 11 bases between them. The CDR3 reads CSARARSGTDTQYF. The CDR3 region has the DNA TGCAGTGCTAGGGCCCGATCCGGCACAGATACGCAGTATTTT.

This clonotype was recorded many times. The V and J genes are TRBV7-9 and TRBJ2-7, with 9 bases matching TRBD2. Germline trimming cut 5 bases from V and 3 bases from J; bases unmatched to any gene: 5. This CDR3 contains 14 residues. The V gene's germline CDR1 is SEHNR and CDR2 FQNEAQ (reference sequence). This CDR3 is CASSHRAGGYEQYV. CDR3 DNA sequence: TGTGCCAGCAGCCACCGAGCGGGGGGCTACGAGCAGTACGTC.

This clonotype was counted at least ten times. The gene calls are TRBV19 and TRBJ1-4, with D uncertain. V was pared by 1 base and J by 0 bases, with 9 bases between. The germline V gene has CDR1 LNHDA and CDR2 SQIVND (reference sequence). The CDR3 length is 16 residues. CDR3 DNA: TGTGCCAGTAGTATAGCCAGGACGGCAACTAATGAAAAACTGTTTTTT. Its protein product is CASSIARTATNEKLFF.

This clonotype was recorded at least ten times. J is TRBJ1-4 and V is TRBV5-1, with 8 bases identical to TRBD1. Trimming removed 4 bases from V and 5 bases from J; junction bases left unmatched: 10. This CDR3 has 16 residues. Germline V gene lookup returns CDR1 SGHRS and CDR2 YFSETQ. The DNA of the CDR3 is TGCGCCAGCAGCATCCAAGGGACAGGAGAAAATGAAAAACTGTTTTTT. It specifies CASSIQGTGENEKLFF. Full variable domain (outside the CDR3, taken from reference TRBV5-1 and TRBJ1-4): KAGVTQTPRYLIKTRGQQVTLSCSPISGHRSVSWYQQTPGQGLQFLFEYFSETQRNKGNFPGRFSGRQFSNSRSEMNVSTLELGDSALYLCASSIQGTGENEKLFFGSGTQLSVL.

The chain couples TRBV6-2 or TRBV6-3 to TRBJ1-6; 7 bases match TRBD1. CDR1 MNHEY and CDR2 SVGEGT come from the germline V gene. The CDR3 consists of 15 residues. With 6 bases clipped from V and 5 bases from J, the junction kept 7 bases outside the gene matches. CDR3 sequence reads: CASRERDRHNSPLHF. DNA of the CDR3: TGTGCCAGCAGAGAGAGGGACAGACATAATTCACCCCTCCACTTT.

Ten or more counts support this clonotype. The chain combines TRBV12-3 or TRBV12-4 with TRBJ2-3, with 8 bases matching TRBD1. V gave up 6 bases and J gave up 3 bases; unmatched junction bases: 8. This CDR3 is built from 15 residues. CDR3 amino acids: CASSPYRGRTDTQYF. In DNA, the CDR3 is TGTGCCAGCAGCCCGTACAGGGGGAGGACAGATACGCAGTATTTT.

This clonotype occurred many times. The chain carries TRBV29-1 and TRBJ1-1; no reliable D call. CDR3 size: 12 residues. Trimming took off 1 base at V and 10 bases at J, with 13 bases between the two ends. Germline V CDR1 and CDR2: SQVTM, ANQGSEA. The CDR3 bases are TGCAGCGTTGAAGCATATGGGGTATCAGCTTTCTTT. Encoded protein: CSVEAYGVSAFF.

This clonotype was picked up a small number of times. This chain joins TRBV5-5 and TRBJ2-4; TRBD1 is a possible D gene (5 bases). CDR1 and CDR2 (germline): SGHKS, YYEKEE (reference sequence). The CDR3 contains 17 residues. Between the trimmed V and J ends, which lost 4 bases and 0 bases, there was a span of 17 bases. This CDR3 is CASSTVVAGIAKNIQYF. The CDR3 nucleotides read TGTGCCAGCAGCACCGTGGTAGCAGGGATAGCCAAAAACATTCAGTACTTC.

This sequence joins TRBV29-1 and TRBJ2-5; the D is unclear. The length of the CDR3 is 16 residues. The germline V gene encodes CDR1 SQVTM and CDR2 ANQGSEA. The V gene lost 7 bases and the J gene lost 1 base, with 22 bases spanning the gap. For the CDR3, the DNA is TGCAGCGCCGTCGGAAAGGGCAGCACTATCCAAGAGACCCAGTACTTC. Translating gives CSAVGKGSTIQETQYF.